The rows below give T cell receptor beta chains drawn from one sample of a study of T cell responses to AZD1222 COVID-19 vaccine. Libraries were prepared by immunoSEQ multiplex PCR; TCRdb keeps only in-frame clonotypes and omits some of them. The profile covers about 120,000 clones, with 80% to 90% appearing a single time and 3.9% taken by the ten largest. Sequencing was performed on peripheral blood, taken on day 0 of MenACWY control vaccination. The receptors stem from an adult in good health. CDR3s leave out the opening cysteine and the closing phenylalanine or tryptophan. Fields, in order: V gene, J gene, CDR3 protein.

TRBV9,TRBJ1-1,ASSPRQGLNTEAF
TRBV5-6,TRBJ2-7,ASSLAPAGQGYEQY
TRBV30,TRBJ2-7,AWSLGGGGFYEQY
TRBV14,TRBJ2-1,ASSQGPLNEQF
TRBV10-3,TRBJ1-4,AIGGFNEKLF
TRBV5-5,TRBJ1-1,ASSLGRLEAF
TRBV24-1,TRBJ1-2,ATSDTRTGVGGYT
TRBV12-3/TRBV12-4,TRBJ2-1,ASRRRQDNEQF
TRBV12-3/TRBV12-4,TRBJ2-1,ASRTDRANEQF
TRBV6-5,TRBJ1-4,ASSIVTTNEKLF
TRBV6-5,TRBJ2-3,ASSYETRGTDTQY
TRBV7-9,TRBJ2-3,ASTRTGRDTDTQY
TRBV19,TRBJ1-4,ASKKTTNEKLF
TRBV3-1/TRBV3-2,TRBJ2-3,ASSPNLPPDTQY
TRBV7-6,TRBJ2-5,ASSSRKGGETQY
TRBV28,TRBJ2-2,ASSLGGAGELF
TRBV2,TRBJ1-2,ASSLAGLGYT
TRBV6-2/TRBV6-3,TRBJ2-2,ASSKTPRLKQGALGTGELF
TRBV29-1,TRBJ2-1,SLVERGPYNEQF
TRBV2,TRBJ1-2,ASTTTGVYGYT
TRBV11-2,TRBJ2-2,ASSLGQARGTGELF
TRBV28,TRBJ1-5,ASSLSGGGGNQPQH
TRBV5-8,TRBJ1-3,ASSYQIRSGNTIY
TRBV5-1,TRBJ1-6,ASSLTQGGNSPLH
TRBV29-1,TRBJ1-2,SVRQGANGYT
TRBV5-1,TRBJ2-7,ASSSKQESYEQY
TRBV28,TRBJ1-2,ASRTGRNYGYT
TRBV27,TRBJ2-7,ASSSRDRVDEQY
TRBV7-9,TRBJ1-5,ASSSGTARDQPQH
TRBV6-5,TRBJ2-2,ASNTGNTGELF
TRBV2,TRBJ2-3,ASVRTGIFDTQY
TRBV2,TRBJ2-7,ASSGRLLYEQY
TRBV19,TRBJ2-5,ASSIGGETQY
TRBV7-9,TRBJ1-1,ASSFTGTHTEAF
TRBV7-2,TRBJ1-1,ASSFGAGDEAF
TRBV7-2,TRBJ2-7,ASSLDRVYEQY
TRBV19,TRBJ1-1,ASSMIGGTGRTGNTEAF
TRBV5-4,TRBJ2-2,ASSFGLAGDHGELF
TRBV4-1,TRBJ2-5,ASSRSSMYQETQY
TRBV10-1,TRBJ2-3,ASSVGQETDTQY
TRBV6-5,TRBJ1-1,ASSYGRFRGEAF
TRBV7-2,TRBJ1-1,ASSLKGGTEAF
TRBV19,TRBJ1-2,ASRFQGDYGYT
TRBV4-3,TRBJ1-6,ASSQGPPNSPLH
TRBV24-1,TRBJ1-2,ATSDPGIPNYGYT
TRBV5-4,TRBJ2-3,ASSLEAGLGTDTQY
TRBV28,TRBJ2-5,ASSRRGETQY
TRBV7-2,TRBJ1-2,ASSLGRNYGYT
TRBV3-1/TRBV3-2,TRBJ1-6,ASSQEAGTGRGPLH
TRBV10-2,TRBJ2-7,ASTSLGGNYEQY